The TCR beta chain under discussion was sequenced for a study of cytomegalovirus exposure and HLA in healthy donors. As for the study in general: Across more than 350 genotyped donors, more than 75% landed in the Caucasian-associated ancestry cluster.

Findings and caveats of the study: Some V segments could not be told apart, so they were left out, TRBV6-2 and TRBV6-3 among them. For most TCR beta V segments, an earlier analysis put the productive rate at about 87% or about 30% of the time.

As concerns this clone: Its antigen remains unknown.

The study ran its PCR with 60 Vbeta and 13 Jbeta primers. Original processing methods: The count from a later analysis was about 80 million unique TCR beta chains, around 11 million of them shared. Sequencing was performed with immunoSEQ multiplex PCR; in TCRdb, only in-frame clones are kept and a portion is missing. The V and J calls and clone size were taken over from that table, and D and trimming were inferred from the DNA. The sample lists about 200,000 clones; more than 60% were seen once. Germline CDR1 LNHDA, CDR2 SQIVND (reference sequence). Trimming cost V 4 bases and J 5 bases; bases outside gene matches: 12. The CDR3 sequence is 17 residues long.

The receptor was isolated from a man in his forties or fifties in good health and CMV-seronegative. The sequencing sample was made of PBMCs. The genes are TRBV19 and TRBJ1-1, with 11 positions matching TRBD1. Here the CDR3 DNA reads TGTGCCAGTAGTACTCGTTTAGGGACAGGGGGACGGACTGAAGCTTTCTTT. It yields the protein CASSTRLGTGGRTEAFF. Filled out from reference TRBV19 and TRBJ1-1, the complete variable domain reads DGGITQSPKYLFRKEGQNVTLSCEQNLNHDAMYWYRQDPGQGLRLIYYSQIVNDFQKGDIAEGYSVSREKKESFPLTVTSAQKNPTAFYLCASSTRLGTGGRTEAFFGQGTRLTVV.